The rows below give T cell receptor beta chains drawn from one sample of a study of cytomegalovirus exposure and HLA in healthy donors. Sequencing used immunoSEQ multiplex PCR; TCRdb keeps in-frame clones, though not all of them. Of about 130,000 clones listed, around 72% are singletons. The specimen sequenced was PBMCs. Receptors originate from a man aged 18 to 29 in good health and CMV-seropositive. CDR3s include the opening cysteine and the closing phenylalanine or tryptophan. D genes are given only for firm matches. Only part of the rows carry a size: once, few, many, or a class if the clone is expanded.

d_call j_call clone_size v_call cdr3_nt cdr3_aa
. TRBJ2-5 few TRBV11-3 TGTGCCAGCAGCCAGGCTATTAATCAGCTGGCCCCTCGAGAGACCCAGTACTTC CASSQAINQLAPRETQYF
. TRBJ2-2 . TRBV11-3 TGTGCCAGCAGCCCCGGGGGCGGGGAGCTGTTTTTT CASSPGGGELFF
. TRBJ2-2 . TRBV7-2 TGTGCCAGCAGCTTAGTGGCCCCCCGTATCGTCGGGGAGCTGTTTTTT CASSLVAPRIVGELFF
. TRBJ1-3 . TRBV4-2 TGTGCCAGCAGCCAAGTCGTTTTTAGTGGAAACACCATATATTTT CASSQVVFSGNTIYF
TRBD2 TRBJ2-3 . TRBV9 TGTGCCAGCAGCGTAGAAGGGGACTATCCCACAGATACGCAGTATTTT CASSVEGDYPTDTQYF
. TRBJ2-7 . TRBV5-1 TGCGCCAGCAGCTTGGGCAGGGAGCAGTACTTC CASSLGREQYF
TRBD1 TRBJ1-4 few TRBV6-5 TGTGCCAGCAGTTACGGTCAGGGGGCAACTAATGAAAAACTGTTTTTT CASSYGQGATNEKLFF
. TRBJ1-5 . TRBV5-6 TGTGCCAGCAGCTTGGGGGGAGGGGATAATCAGCCCCAGCATTTT CASSLGGGDNQPQHF
. TRBJ1-2 . TRBV7-2 TGTGCCAGCAGCTTACAGGGGTTTGTTGGCTACACCTTC CASSLQGFVGYTF
TRBD1 TRBJ2-7 . TRBV13 TGTGCCAGCAGCTCCGGGGACAGACCTGGCGAGCAGTACTTC CASSSGDRPGEQYF
TRBD2 TRBJ2-7 . TRBV6-5 TGTGCCAGCAGGACTAGCGGTGGAGCCTACGAGCAGTACTTC CASRTSGGAYEQYF
. TRBJ2-3 once TRBV18 TGTGCCAGCTCACCTCCCCATCGGGGCACAGATACGCAGTATTTT CASSPPHRGTDTQYF
. TRBJ2-7 once TRBV9 TGTGCCAGCAGCCTAACCGCGACAGGCACCAACGAGCAGTACTTC CASSLTATGTNEQYF
. TRBJ1-5 . TRBV6-6 TGTGCCAGCACAACTACATTGATTCAGCCCCAGCATTTT CASTTTLIQPQHF
TRBD1 TRBJ1-1 few TRBV13 TGTGCCAGCAGCCCTGGGGCCGGGACAGGGGACACTGAAGCTTTCTTT CASSPGAGTGDTEAFF
. TRBJ2-7 . TRBV6-5 TGTGCCAGCAGTTATTGGAGGGGATCCACCTACGAGCAGTACTTC CASSYWRGSTYEQYF
TRBD1 TRBJ1-4 . TRBV7-9 TGTGCCAGCAGCTGGAGACAGGGCATAGGTGAAAAACTGTTTTTT CASSWRQGIGEKLFF
. TRBJ2-3 . TRBV28 TGTGCCAGCAGTGCGGACGGGATTAGCACAGATACGCAGTATTTT CASSADGISTDTQYF
. TRBJ2-3 few TRBV11-2 TGTGCCAGCAGCTTAGGCAGGGATACGCAGTATTTT CASSLGRDTQYF
. TRBJ1-1 . TRBV2 TGTGCCAGCAGAACCCGGGGGTTTGGGAACACTGAAGCTTTCTTT CASRTRGFGNTEAFF
TRBD1 TRBJ2-7 . TRBV27 TGTGCCAGCAGTTTAGGGACAGGGGTATACGAGCAGTACTTC CASSLGTGVYEQYF
. TRBJ2-1 . TRBV6-5 TGTGCCAGCAGGTTCGGACTCAACAACAATGAGCAGTTCTTC CASRFGLNNNEQFF
. TRBJ2-1 . TRBV14 TGTGCCACCAGTTGGCGGGACGCGTACAATGAGCAGTTCTTC CATSWRDAYNEQFF
TRBD1 TRBJ1-2 few TRBV6-5 TGTGCCAGCAGTTCGGACAGGGGCCGACCATCGGGTGGCTACACCTTC CASSSDRGRPSGGYTF
TRBD2 TRBJ2-2 few TRBV7-2 TGTGCCAGCAGCCTCCGGGGGGGGAACACCGGGGAGCTGTTTTTT CASSLRGGNTGELFF
. TRBJ1-1 . TRBV2 TGTGCCAGCAGGACAGACATGAACACTGAAGCTTTCTTT CASRTDMNTEAFF
. TRBJ1-4 . TRBV29-1 TGCAGCGTTGTAAAGGTCAGGGTAGGGGATGAAAAACTGTTTTTT CSVVKVRVGDEKLFF
. TRBJ2-5 few TRBV7-6 TGTGCCAGCTGCCGAGGGGGCCAAGAGACCCAGTACTTC CASCRGGQETQYF
. TRBJ2-3 . TRBV6-5 TGTGCCAGCAGTTACGCTGGACGGGGGTATTTT CASSYAGRGYF
. TRBJ2-2 . TRBV5-1 TGCGCCAGCAGCTTGGGTGGCGGGGATTACACCGGGGAGCTGTTTTTT CASSLGGGDYTGELFF
. TRBJ2-1 . TRBV6-4 TGTGCCAGCAGTGATATTACGGGAGCGAGAAGGGAGCAGTTCTTC CASSDITGARREQFF
TRBD1 TRBJ1-1 . TRBV19 TGTGCCAGTAGTCCCGGGACAGGGTACACTGAAGCTTTCTTT CASSPGTGYTEAFF
TRBD1 TRBJ2-1 . TRBV4-2 TGTGCCAGCAGCCAAGCCGGGACAGTGAGGAACAATGAGCAGTTCTTC CASSQAGTVRNNEQFF
. TRBJ1-1 once TRBV19 TGTGCCAGTAGTATTCCCCTCGGCAGGGTGAACACTGAAGCTTTCTTT CASSIPLGRVNTEAFF
. TRBJ1-1 . TRBV7-8 TGTGCCAGCACCGTGGGCAGCAACACTGAAGCTTTCTTT CASTVGSNTEAFF
. TRBJ2-1 . TRBV2 TGTGCCAGCAGTACTGATTTGGGCGAGCAGTTCTTC CASSTDLGEQFF
TRBD1 TRBJ2-7 . TRBV5-1 TGCGCCAGCAGCAGGGAGACAGGGGGCCCAGAGGGAAAGCAGTACTTC CASSRETGGPEGKQYF
. TRBJ2-7 . TRBV29-1 TGCAGCGTGGGCCGGGACATCTCCTACGAGCAGTACTTC CSVGRDISYEQYF
TRBD1 TRBJ2-3 once TRBV28 TGTGCCAGCACGGACAGGGTCGGCACAGATACGCAGTATTTT CASTDRVGTDTQYF
. TRBJ1-2 few TRBV7-2 TGTGCCAGCAGCTTGGGCGGGGCGGCCTATGGCTACACCTTC CASSLGGAAYGYTF
TRBD1 TRBJ2-7 few TRBV6-1 TGTGCCAGCTGGACAGGGGGAGGGTACGAGCAGTACTTC CASWTGGGYEQYF
. TRBJ2-7 . TRBV10-2 TGCGCCAGCAGTGAAAGGGGGGAGCAGTACTTC CASSERGEQYF
. TRBJ1-1 few TRBV18 TGTGCCAGCTCACCACTGAACGGCAGGATGAACACTGAAGCTTTCTTT CASSPLNGRMNTEAFF
. TRBJ2-7 . TRBV21-1 TGTGCCAGCAGCAAAGGCGGGCACCCGATCTACGAGCAGTACTTC CASSKGGHPIYEQYF
TRBD1 TRBJ2-5 . TRBV15 TGTGCCACCAGCAGAGATCAGGGGGCGGGAGAGACCCAGTACTTC CATSRDQGAGETQYF
TRBD1 TRBJ1-1 few TRBV6-7 TGTGCCAGCAGTTACCCGGACAGGGGGAACACTGAAGCTTTCTTT CASSYPDRGNTEAFF
TRBD1 TRBJ1-4 . TRBV2 TGTGCCAGCAGGACGACAGGGGCCCTCGAAAAACTGTTTTTT CASRTTGALEKLFF
. TRBJ1-4 . TRBV13 TGTGCCAGCAGCTTAGCGGGGACAAATGGAAAACTGTTTTTT CASSLAGTNGKLFF
. TRBJ1-1 . TRBV12-5 TGTGCTAGTGGTTTGGGGGGGGGCGCTGAAGCTTTCTTT CASGLGGGAEAFF
. TRBJ2-3 few TRBV16 TGTGCCAGCAGCCAATTGCCCTCAAGGGGGACCCGCACAGATACGCAGTATTTT CASSQLPSRGTRTDTQYF
TRBD1 TRBJ2-2 . TRBV7-9 TGTGCCAGCAGCTTTAAGGGACAGGGGGCCGCCGGGGAGCTGTTTTTT CASSFKGQGAAGELFF
TRBD1 TRBJ2-5 . TRBV18 TGTGCCAGCTCACCGCAACTTGACGGACAGGTAGGCCAAGAGACCCAGTACTTC CASSPQLDGQVGQETQYF
TRBD1 TRBJ2-7 few TRBV10-3 TGTGCCATGGGACAGAGCTACGAGCAGTACTTC CAMGQSYEQYF
. TRBJ2-1 few TRBV15 TGTGCCACCAGCAGGGTGGGGGCAGGTAATGAGCAGTTCTTC CATSRVGAGNEQFF
TRBD2 TRBJ2-1 few TRBV6-4 TGTGCCAGCAGTGCCCTAGCGGGAGCGCACAATGAGCAGTTCTTC CASSALAGAHNEQFF
. TRBJ2-1 . TRBV7-2 TGTGCCAGCAGCGTGGGAGCGGGCTCCTACAATGAGCAGTTCTTC CASSVGAGSYNEQFF
. TRBJ2-7 once TRBV5-6 TGTGCCAGCAGCTACACCGGGACACGCTACGAGCAGTACTTC CASSYTGTRYEQYF
TRBD1 TRBJ1-1 . TRBV28 TGTGCCAACAGTTCGACCGGGACAGGGGCGGGGAACACTGAAGCTTTCTTT CANSSTGTGAGNTEAFF
TRBD2 TRBJ2-3 . TRBV10-3 TGTGCCATCAGTGAGACAGGACTAGCGGGGACAATCACAGATACGCAGTATTTT CAISETGLAGTITDTQYF